The 5 T cell receptor beta chains below come from one sample, sequenced in a study of blood T cell repertoires in COVID-19 (dated by TCRdb to about 2020). The library was generated by the immunoSEQ multiplex PCR assay. Drawn from immuneACCESS, this table holds only the in-frame rearrangements with V and J called that TCRdb kept. Clones are partly lost; checked studies trace under half to an unresolved V gene and leave the rest unexplained. In this sample the table shows 400,000 or so clones, 80% to 90% of which occur a single time. The ten top clones hold around 1.1% of the sample. The sequenced material came from PBMCs or T cells enriched from blood (not recorded which). These receptors came from a man aged 25 to 40 who had recovered from COVID-19.

The rearrangement uses TRBV6-5 and TRBJ1-2, with D unresolved. Trimming shortened V by 4 bases and J by 4 bases, and 13 bases separated the two germline ends. The germline gives CDR1 MNHEY, CDR2 SVGAGI. The CDR3 extends over 14 amino acids. The CDR3 reads CASSLLGRGYGYTF. CDR3 in DNA: TGTGCCAGCAGTTTACTGGGTCGAGGCTATGGCTACACCTTC.

V usage is TRBV6-5 and J usage is TRBJ1-5; possibly TRBD1 for D (5 bases). V was trimmed by 5 bases and J by 6 bases, leaving 14 bases between them. The V gene's germline CDR1 is MNHEY and CDR2 SVGAGI. CDR3 size: 14 residues. DNA of the CDR3: TGTGCCAGCAGTCCCGCGGGGCCCATTCAGCCCCAGCATTTT. Protein: CASSPAGPIQPQHF.

The J gene is TRBJ2-2, the V gene TRBV19, with 8 bases matching TRBD1. Germline V lookup: CDR1 LNHDA, CDR2 SQIVND (reference sequence). This CDR3 comprises 15 residues. Unmatched junction bases numbered 5, after V lost 3 bases and J lost 5 bases. The CDR3 DNA is TGTGCCAGTAGTATGGGCAGGGGGCTAACCGGGGAGCTGTTTTTT. Its protein is CASSMGRGLTGELFF.

The V and J genes are TRBV7-9 and TRBJ1-2; a possible D gene is TRBD1 (5 bases). The CDR3 is 15 residues long. The germline V gene encodes CDR1 SEHNR and CDR2 FQNEAQ (reference sequence). V dropped 0 bases and J dropped 4 bases, with 12 bases sitting between them. The CDR3 here is CASSLALGAVYGYTF. As DNA, the CDR3 is TGTGCCAGCAGCTTAGCTCTAGGGGCGGTCTATGGCTACACCTTC.

The chain recombines TRBV19 with TRBJ2-7, with D possibly being TRBD1 (6 bases). Germline CDR1 reads LNHDA; CDR2 reads SQIVND (reference sequence). The CDR3 extends over 16 amino acids. Trimming stripped 5 bases from V and 2 bases from J, with 19 bases between. The CDR3 sequence: CASSPWGQDIPYEQYF. In DNA, the CDR3 is TGTGCCAGTAGTCCCTGGGGACAAGACATCCCCTACGAGCAGTACTTC.